A selection of T cell receptor beta chains follows, all from one sample in a study of OX40 agonist ivuxolimab in advanced cancers. Here immunoSEQ multiplex PCR was the method, and the copy in TCRdb shows in-frame clones only, minus some. This table holds approximately 70,000 clones, about 87% found once. This sample comprised CD4+ or CD8+ T cells sorted from blood, obtained in a trial of the OX40 agonist ivuxolimab. The receptors derive from an adult with an advanced solid tumor such as melanoma, head and neck, liver or kidney cancer. Each CDR3 is given with its conserved first and last residue. D genes are given only for firm matches. A clone size is listed for some rows: how often the clone was seen (once, few, many), or a class if it is expanded.

>TRBV6-1|14|-|TRBJ1-2|-
CASSEARTSYGYTF
TGTGCCAGCAGTGAAGCTCGGACAAGCTATGGCTACACCTTC
>TRBV7-6|13|-|TRBJ2-2|-
CASSFDNTGELFF
TGTGCCAGCAGCTTCGACAACACCGGGGAGCTGTTTTTT
>TRBV6-1|15|-|TRBJ2-3|-
CASSREQGGTDTQYF
TGTGCCAGCTCCAGGGAGCAGGGTGGCACAGATACGCAGTATTTT
>TRBV6-1|15|TRBD1|TRBJ1-6|-
CASSEGTGHNSPLHF
TGTGCCAGCAGTGAAGGGACAGGGCATAATTCACCCCTCCACTTT
>TRBV5-1|14|TRBD1|TRBJ2-7|-
CASSLQGGSYEQYF
TGCGCCAGCAGCTTACAGGGGGGCTCCTACGAGCAGTACTTC
>TRBV5-1|14|-|TRBJ2-7|-
CASSLATGIYEQYF
TGCGCCAGCAGCTTGGCCACAGGGATTTACGAGCAGTACTTC
>TRBV2|12|TRBD1|TRBJ1-6|-
CASSEDRGHLHF
TGTGCCAGCAGTGAAGACAGGGGACACCTCCACTTT
>TRBV9|13|-|TRBJ1-1|once
CASSVKQNTEAFF
TGTGCCAGCAGCGTCAAGCAGAACACTGAAGCTTTCTTT
>TRBV5-1|16|TRBD1|TRBJ1-1|-
CASSLAGGTGKGEAFF
TGCGCCAGCAGCTTGGCCGGTGGGACAGGGAAGGGTGAAGCTTTCTTT
>TRBV5-1|14|-|TRBJ1-2|-
CASSSGWGYYGYTF
TGCGCCAGCAGTTCCGGGTGGGGATACTATGGCTACACCTTC
>TRBV4-2|15|TRBD2|TRBJ2-5|-
CASSQGTSGRETQYF
TGTGCCAGCAGCCAAGGGACTAGCGGGAGAGAGACCCAGTACTTC